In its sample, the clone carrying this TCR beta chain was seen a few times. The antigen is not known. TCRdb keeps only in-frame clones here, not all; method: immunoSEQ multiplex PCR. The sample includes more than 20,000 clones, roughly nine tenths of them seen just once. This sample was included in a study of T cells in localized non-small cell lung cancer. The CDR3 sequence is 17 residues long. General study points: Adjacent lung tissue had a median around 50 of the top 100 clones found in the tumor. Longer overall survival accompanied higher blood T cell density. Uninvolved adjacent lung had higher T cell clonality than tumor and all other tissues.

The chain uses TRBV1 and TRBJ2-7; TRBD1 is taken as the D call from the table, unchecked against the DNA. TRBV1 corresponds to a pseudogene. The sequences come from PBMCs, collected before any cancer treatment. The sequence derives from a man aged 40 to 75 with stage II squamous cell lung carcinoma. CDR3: CTSSQVFRTGGTYEQYF. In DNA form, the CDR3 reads TGCACCAGCAGCCAAGTGTTCCGTACAGGGGGAACCTACGAGCAGTACTTC.